This TCR beta chain was captured by sequencing in a study of blood T cells in healthy people across ages (dated by TCRdb to about 2015). Study-wide context: In model experiments, template switching captured roughly one uniquely barcoded TCR beta cDNA molecule for every two T cells. To avoid experimental bias, donors of different ages were distributed randomly across sequencing lanes. The donors were split into four age groups: young (average around 17 years), middle-aged (around 40), aged (approximately 60) and long-lived (more than 80). For two donors (one aged 18 to 30 and one aged 80 or older), the study analyzed two additional independent replicas of 1 million unique cDNA reads from the same blood draw. The study measured age-related changes in TCR beta repertoire diversity using deep sequencing normalized with unique cDNA molecular identifiers.

A word on this clonotype: There is no known antigen for this receptor. No base quality values were provided; no much bigger clone lies one nucleotide off.

The donors were roughly 40 Caucasian individuals from Russia, aged 6 to 90 years, who were systemically healthy. Approximately 11 milliliters of peripheral blood were drawn from each donor into EDTA-treated Vacutainer tubes. PBMCs were isolated by Ficoll-Paque density-gradient centrifugation, with at least 6 million obtained per sample. Total RNA, at least 5 micrograms per sample, was extracted from PBMCs with Trizol reagent. Naive CD45RAhigh/CD27high T cell percentages were measured by flow cytometry on a PBMC aliquot from every donor. The library was generated by 5' RACE. Instrument on record: Illumina HiSeq 2500. A second PCR of about 7 to 12 cycles was run with a J-beta primer mix and a sample-barcoded 5' primer. Each TCR beta cDNA molecule received a unique molecular identifier from a template-switch 5' adaptor carrying 12 random nucleotides. Each sample yielded at least 2.5 million CDR3-containing paired-end reads. First-strand cDNA synthesis was performed from all RNA using the Mint cDNA synthesis kit, with priming by a TRBC-specific oligonucleotide. Following uracil-DNA glycosylase treatment, a first 18-cycle PCR with universal primers M1SS and BC2_uni_R was performed on all cDNA. The published analysis was carried out like this. Each sample was normalized by randomly selecting 1 million high-quality reads, each carrying a distinct molecular identifier. Reads sharing molecular identifiers were discarded rather than binned into consensus sequences. MiTCR, with a Q25 quality threshold and the strictest error-elimination algorithm, was used for CDR3 identification, clonotype clustering and error correction. Lower-bound total TCR beta diversity was estimated with a nonparametric unseen species model using Euler transformation. TCRdb took the public reads, trimmed them with fastp at Q25, ran MiXCR for clone calling and kept in-frame beta chains. Each CDR3 protein gets just one entry, which takes the most common genes and DNA from the rows behind it. The V and J calls follow TCRdb's processing rather than the paper's. A total of hundreds of thousands of distinct CDR3 sequences appear in this sample, roughly two fifths of them only once. The ten biggest clones cover 25% to 35% of the sample.

Paper-wide results and their limitations: A strong correlation was found between observed TCR beta diversity and the percentage of naive T cells measured by flow cytometry. Total diversity estimates from one million sequenced T cells were considered lower bounds and underestimates. As age increased, observed TCR beta diversity per million T cells dropped in a roughly linear way, and a significant reduction was already evident by age 40. The CMV infection status of donors was not known, potentially confounding age-related changes in expanded clonotypes. Conclusive comparison of naive and antigen-experienced compartments was prevented by the profiling of bulk unsorted PBMCs. The long-lived group showed more naive CD4+ T cells, fewer expanded clones and increased TCR diversity than the aged group, suggesting age selection.

This receptor was identified in a man of 80 years or more in good health. The sequencing sample was made of blood.

For the CDR3, the sequence is CASSPNTGATEAFF. The DNA is as follows: TGTGCCAGCAGCCCTAATACAGGGGCCACTGAAGCTTTCTTT. The V and J segments used are TRBV6-2 or TRBV6-3 and TRBJ1-1; 7 junctional bases match TRBD1. The cysteine opens and the phenylalanine closes a CDR3 of 14 amino acids. Just CDR3 DNA is preserved here, 42 bases in frame from base 1. Unmatched junction bases come to 8, with V trimmed by 6 bases and J by 4 bases. The germline V gene supplies CDR1 MNHEY and CDR2 SVGEGT.